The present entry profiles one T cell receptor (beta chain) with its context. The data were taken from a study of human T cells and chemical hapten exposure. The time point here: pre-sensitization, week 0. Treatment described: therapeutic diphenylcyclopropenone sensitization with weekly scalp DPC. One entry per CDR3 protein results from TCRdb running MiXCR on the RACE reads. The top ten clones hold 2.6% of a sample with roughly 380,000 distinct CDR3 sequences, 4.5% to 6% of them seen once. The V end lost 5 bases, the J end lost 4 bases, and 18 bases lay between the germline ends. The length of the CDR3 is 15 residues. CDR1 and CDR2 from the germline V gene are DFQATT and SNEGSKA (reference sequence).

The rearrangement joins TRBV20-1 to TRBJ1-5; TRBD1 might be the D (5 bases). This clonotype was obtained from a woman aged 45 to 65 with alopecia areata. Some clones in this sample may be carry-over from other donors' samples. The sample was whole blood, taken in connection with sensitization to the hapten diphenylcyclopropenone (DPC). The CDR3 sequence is CSACTDDGGNQPQHF. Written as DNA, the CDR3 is TGCAGTGCTTGTACCGATGACGGGGGGAATCAGCCCCAGCATTTT.